A single sample gave rise to the 18 T cell receptor beta chains below, sequenced in a study of T cell responses to AZD1222 COVID-19 vaccine. The repertoire was sequenced with immunoSEQ multiplex PCR; TCRdb's copy has only in-frame clones and lacks some. The sample holds roughly 140,000 clones, 88% seen once. Sequencing used peripheral blood, obtained on day 0 of MenACWY control vaccination. The origin of the receptors is an adult in good health.

This chain joins TRBV5-6 and TRBJ2-5; D call uncertain. Trimming took off 7 bases at V and 3 bases at J, with 10 bases between the two ends. Germline CDR1 reads SGHDT; CDR2 reads YYEEEE. This CDR3 region has 12 residues. CDR3 sequence reads: CASSIQKETQYF. The CDR3 bases are TGTGCCAGCTCAATACAGAAAGAGACCCAGTACTTC.

The chain uses TRBV7-9 and TRBJ2-1, with TRBD2 matching 9 bases. J lost 4 bases, V lost 6 bases, and 7 bases had no gene match. In germline, CDR1 is SEHNR, CDR2 FQNEAQ (reference sequence). The CDR3 totals 15 residues. The CDR3 DNA reads as TGTGCCAGCAGACGTCTAGCGGGAACTTACAATGAGCAGTTCTTC. It yields the protein CASRRLAGTYNEQFF.

This clone was recorded once. The rearrangement links TRBV9 to TRBJ1-2; D not certain. The CDR3 sequence is 9 residues long. The V gene lost 10 bases and the J gene lost 8 bases, with 9 bases spanning the gap. CDR1 is SGDLS and CDR2 is YYNGEE in the germline V gene. CDR3 in DNA: TGTGCCGGCTCAGACGGCTACACCTTC. Its protein is CAGSDGYTF.

The chain uses TRBV7-9 and TRBJ1-5; the D is unclear. Trimming shortened V by 0 bases and J by 1 base, and 13 bases separated the two germline ends. Germline CDR1 reads SEHNR; CDR2 reads FQNEAQ (reference sequence). The CDR3 runs to 17 residues. The CDR3, as DNA: TGTGCCAGCAGCTTAGCGTTGTCAGGACTCAGCAATCAGCCCCAGCATTTT. This encodes CASSLALSGLSNQPQHF.

The chain links TRBV4-3 to TRBJ2-1; TRBD1 matches 10 bases. There are 19 residues in the CDR3. Germline CDR1 and CDR2: LGHNA and YSLEER. Unmatched junction bases numbered 14, after V lost 1 base and J lost 5 bases. The CDR3 nucleotides read TGCGCCAGCAGCCAAGCTTCTCAACCGGGACAGGGGTCTAACAATGAGCAGTTCTTC. Translating gives CASSQASQPGQGSNNEQFF.

Only a few counts were recorded for this clone. The V call is TRBV6-2 or TRBV6-3, the J call TRBJ2-7; 10 nucleotides align to TRBD2. This CDR3 contains 16 residues. The junction had 14 bases not matched to a gene; V was cut back by 4 bases and J by 8 bases. CDR1 and CDR2 from the germline V gene are MNHEY and SVGEGT. CDR3 sequence (DNA): TGTGCCAGCAGTTCCCCCGGACTAGCGGAACGATCCCAGCAGTACTTC. It encodes CASSSPGLAERSQQYF.

As for this clone: The same CDR3 arises from other DNA sequences in this sample as well. The V call is TRBV5-1, the J call TRBJ2-5; 7 nucleotides match TRBD1. Germline V lookup: CDR1 SGHRS, CDR2 YFSETQ. The CDR3 totals 14 residues. V dropped 4 bases and J dropped 1; count of bases not matched to a gene: 4. DNA for the CDR3: TGCGCCAGCAGCCTTGGGACAGTCCAAGAGACCCAGTACTTC. Translated: CASSLGTVQETQYF.

This clone was detected only once. This sequence joins TRBV5-1 and TRBJ1-2; 7 positions agree with TRBD1. Per germline, CDR1 SGHRS and CDR2 YFSETQ. The CDR3 extends over 13 amino acids. The V and J ends lost 4 bases and 4 bases, in that order; junction bases with no gene match: 4. CDR3 sequence (DNA): TGCGCCAGCAGCCCGGACAGGCTCTATGGCTACACCTTC. The encoded protein is CASSPDRLYGYTF.

This CDR3 is CASSSNLNTEAFF. The CDR3, as DNA: TGTGCCAGCAGCTCCAATTTGAACACTGAAGCTTTCTTT. The chain combines TRBV7-2 with TRBJ1-1; no clear D gene. The CDR3 runs to 13 residues. V was trimmed by 4 bases and J by 0 bases, leaving 6 bases between them. Germline values: CDR1 SGHTA, CDR2 FQGNSA.

This rearrangement joins TRBV19 to TRBJ2-5, with TRBD2 matching 7 bases. Trimming took 4 bases from V and 4 from J; bases not matched to a gene: 6. Germline V gene lookup returns CDR1 LNHDA and CDR2 SQIVND (reference sequence). This CDR3 region has 14 residues. The CDR3 nucleotides are TGTGCCAGTAGTACCCGACTAGCAGGAGAGACCCAGTACTTC. This gives the protein CASSTRLAGETQYF.

This clone was detected once. This rearrangement joins TRBV14 to TRBJ1-2; 7 bases agree with TRBD1. CDR1 is SGHDN, CDR2 FVKESK, per germline. The J segment lost 6 bases and the V segment lost 1 base, leaving 8 bases of the junction unmatched. This CDR3 is built from 15 residues. The CDR3 is CASSQGIRQGHGYTF. In DNA, the CDR3 is TGTGCCAGCAGCCAAGGGATTCGACAGGGACATGGCTACACCTTC. Full variable domain (remainder filled in from reference TRBV14 and TRBJ1-2): EAGVTQFPSHSVIEKGQTVTLRCDPISGHDNLYWYRRVMGKEIKFLLHFVKESKQDESGMPNNRFLAERTGGTYSTLKVQPAELEDSGVYFCASSQGIRQGHGYTFGSGTRLTVV.

The chain links TRBV6-1 to TRBJ1-3, with a weak D call TRBD1 (6 bases). This CDR3 spans 16 amino acids. The V and J ends lost 1 base and 4 bases respectively, with 14 bases between them. Germline-derived CDR1 and CDR2 are MNHNS and SASEGT. CDR3 amino acids: CASSEDREARGNTIYF. The CDR3 DNA reads as TGTGCCAGCAGTGAAGACAGGGAGGCGAGGGGAAACACCATATATTTT.

This CDR3 reads CASSPLSGIGHNEQFF. CDR3 DNA sequence: TGTGCCAGCTCACCCCTCAGCGGGATCGGCCACAATGAGCAGTTCTTC. This chain links TRBV18 with TRBJ2-1, with TRBD2 identical over 7 bases. After removal of 3 bases from V and 5 bases from J, the junction contained 10 bases not matched to a gene. Germline CDR1 reads KGHSH; CDR2 reads LQKENI. This CDR3 is built from 16 residues.

The chain is built from TRBV5-8 and TRBJ1-6; D gene uncertain. Trimming pared 0 bases from V and 10 bases from J, leaving 5 bases between. This CDR3 is built from 12 residues. The germline CDR1 and CDR2 sequences are SGHTS and YDEGEE. CDR3 coding DNA: TGTGCCAGCAGCTTGGTACAATCACCCCTCCACTTT. It yields the protein CASSLVQSPLHF.

The rearrangement joins TRBV4-2 to TRBJ1-1, with D perhaps TRBD1 (6 bases). Trimming took 0 bases from V and 10 from J, leaving 21 bases between them. Looked up from germline, CDR1 is LGHNA and CDR2 is YNFKEQ. The CDR3 runs to 16 residues. CDR3 amino acids: CASSQDRVGDRRGAFF. Here the CDR3 DNA reads TGTGCCAGCAGCCAAGATAGGGTAGGAGATCGCAGGGGAGCTTTCTTT.

This chain connects TRBV3-1 (or the pseudogene TRBV3-2) to TRBJ1-4; 10 bases match TRBD1. The V gene end was trimmed by 1 base and the J gene end by 7 bases; junction bases not matched to a gene: 3. Germline V CDR1 and CDR2: LGHDT, YNNKEL (reference sequence). The CDR3 totals 15 residues. The DNA of the CDR3 is TGTGCCAGCAGCCAAGGGACAGGGGGGAGTGAAAAACTGTTTTTT. It codes for CASSQGTGGSEKLFF.

The gene calls are TRBV9 and TRBJ2-5; 7 bases map to TRBD2. Trimming took 4 bases from V and 5 from J; bases not matched to a gene: 11. Germline CDR1 and CDR2: SGDLS and YYNGEE. The CDR3 is 15 amino acids. For the CDR3, the DNA is TGTGCCAGCAGCTCGAGGGGCGGGAGAGCTGAGACCCAGTACTTC. Translation gives CASSSRGGRAETQYF.

A remark on this clone: With a much larger clone just one base away, this may be a read error. This chain links TRBV3-1 (or the pseudogene TRBV3-2) with TRBJ1-5; D unresolved. The ends were cut back, 3 bases at V and 0 bases at J, with 6 bases in the middle. Germline V gene data show CDR1 as LGHDT and CDR2 as YNNKEL (reference sequence). This CDR3 has 14 amino acids. CDR3 in DNA: TGTGCCAGCAGCCAGACGGATAGCAATCAGCCCCAGCATTTT. Translation: CASSQTDSNQPQHF.